The 24 T cell receptor beta chains below all came from one sample that was sequenced in a study of T cell responses to AZD1222 COVID-19 vaccine. Profiling relied on immunoSEQ multiplex PCR, and the TCRdb table lists in-frame clones only, not all of them. There are some 100,000 clones in the sample; approximately 90% occur only once, and over 4% lies in the top ten. This specimen was peripheral blood, taken on day 0 of AZD1222 vaccination. Every receptor here comes from an adult in good health.

The gene calls are TRBV28 and TRBJ2-5; D gene unclear. CDR1 and CDR2 (germline): MDHEN, SYDVKM. This CDR3 contains 12 residues. V lost 6 bases, J lost 5 bases, and 10 bases lay in between. CDR3 DNA sequence: TGTGCCAGCAGATATTTAGGGGAGACCCAGTACTTC. As protein: CASRYLGETQYF.

This chain joins TRBV7-2 and TRBJ1-1; no clear D gene. The CDR3 length is 14 residues. Per germline, CDR1 SGHTA and CDR2 FQGNSA. The V gene lost 7 bases and the J gene lost 12 bases, with 24 bases spanning the gap. The DNA for the CDR3 is TGTGCCAGCACCCTTACGTGGTCAAGAACGGGTACTTTCTTT. It codes for CASTLTWSRTGTFF. The full variable domain, completed using reference TRBV7-2 and TRBJ1-1, is GAGVSQSPSNKVTEKGKDVELRCDPISGHTALYWYRQSLGQGLEFLIYFQGNSAPDKSGLPSDRFSAERTGGSVSTLTIQRTQQEDSAVYLCASTLTWSRTGTFFGQGTRLTVV.

V usage is TRBV30 and J usage is TRBJ1-4; the D is unclear. Trimming cost V 1 base and J 5 bases, with 8 bases left between them. Germline-derived CDR1 and CDR2 are GTSNPN and SVGIG (reference sequence). The CDR3 sequence is 13 residues long. CDR3 residues: CAWSAGSNEKLFF. The CDR3 DNA reads TGTGCCTGGAGTGCAGGAAGCAATGAAAAACTGTTTTTT.

The chain uses TRBV28 and TRBJ2-2, with 12 bases lining up with TRBD2. The germline gives CDR1 MDHEN, CDR2 SYDVKM. V lost 5 bases, J lost 0 bases, and 7 bases stayed unmatched. This CDR3 region has 18 residues. This chain's CDR3 is CASSTPGLAGANTGELFF. In DNA form, the CDR3 reads TGTGCCAGCAGTACACCGGGACTAGCGGGCGCGAACACCGGGGAGCTGTTTTTT.

This sequence joins TRBV12-3 or TRBV12-4 and TRBJ1-1, with D maybe TRBD1 (6 bases). V was pared by 5 bases and J by 11 bases, with 18 bases between. The CDR3 spans 13 residues. The CDR3 DNA reads TGTGCCAGCAGTCCGACAAAAGGGGGTGCGGCTTTCTTT. Residues: CASSPTKGGAAFF.

This chain uses TRBV11-3 with TRBJ2-7, with 9 bases fitting TRBD1. Trimming cost V 5 bases and J 2 bases; bases outside gene matches: 7. The length of the CDR3 is 15 residues. The germline V gene encodes CDR1 SGHNT and CDR2 YENEEA. The CDR3 reads CASSAGQGSAYEQYF. The DNA of the CDR3 is TGTGCCAGCAGCGCCGGACAGGGGTCCGCCTACGAGCAGTACTTC.

The V and J genes are TRBV5-4 and TRBJ2-1; 11 bases match TRBD2. V shed 4 bases, J shed 6 bases, and the junction held 6 bases outside the gene matches. The CDR3 runs to 15 residues. Germline CDR1 reads SGHNT; CDR2 reads YYREEE (reference sequence). The CDR3 DNA reads TGTGCCAGCAGCCTAAGGACTAGCGGGCCCAATGAGCAGTTCTTC. Amino acids: CASSLRTSGPNEQFF.

The chain carries TRBV5-4 and TRBJ2-5; D ambiguous. The CDR3 contains 13 residues. Germline CDR1 reads SGHNT; CDR2 reads YYREEE (reference sequence). Trimming removed 4 bases at V and 2 bases at J, with 9 bases between. The CDR3 DNA reads as TGTGCCAGCAGCGTAAGGTTACAAGAGACCCAGTACTTC. Amino acids: CASSVRLQETQYF.

A note on this clone: Additional DNA sequences in this sample encode the identical CDR3. The chain combines TRBV19 with TRBJ1-5; no clear D gene. The CDR3 consists of 12 residues. CDR1 is LNHDA and CDR2 is SQIVND in the germline V gene (reference sequence). V dropped 1 base and J dropped 7 bases, with 5 bases sitting between them. This CDR3 reads CASSIGGQPQHF. As DNA, the CDR3 is TGTGCCAGTAGTATAGGCGGCCAGCCCCAGCATTTT.

The rearrangement links TRBV28 to TRBJ1-4; no clear D. The V end was cut by 4 bases, the J end by 8 bases, with 11 bases between. CDR3 size: 13 residues. The germline V gene encodes CDR1 MDHEN and CDR2 SYDVKM. The CDR3, as DNA: TGTGCCAGCAGTTCCTTTGGCCGAGAAAAACTGTTTTTT. This gives the protein CASSSFGREKLFF.

The rearrangement joins TRBV5-1 to TRBJ1-5, with D uncertain. The germline V gene encodes CDR1 SGHRS and CDR2 YFSETQ. V was trimmed by 4 bases and J by 5 bases, leaving 16 bases between them. There are 15 residues in the CDR3. The CDR3 here is CASSRDPGRDQPQHF. CDR3 nucleotides: TGCGCCAGCAGCCGCGATCCGGGGAGGGATCAGCCCCAGCATTTT.

J is TRBJ2-5 and V is TRBV24-1, with D possibly TRBD1 on 5 matching bases. Trimming shortened V by 3 bases and J by 5 bases, and 12 bases separated the two germline ends. The CDR3 has 14 amino acids. Germline V CDR1 and CDR2: KGHDR, SFDVKD. For the CDR3, the DNA is TGTGCCACCAGTGATGACAGTGCTCTGGAGACCCAGTACTTC. It encodes CATSDDSALETQYF.

This sequence joins TRBV6-4 and TRBJ2-3; D is uncertain. The V gene's germline CDR1 is MRHNA and CDR2 SNTAGT. The CDR3 sequence is 13 residues long. With 6 bases removed from V and 0 bases from J, the gap between germline ends came to 7 bases. The chain's CDR3 is CASRASSTDTQYF. CDR3 DNA sequence: TGTGCCAGCAGGGCGTCCAGCACAGATACGCAGTATTTT.

V and J are TRBV6-2 or TRBV6-3 and TRBJ2-5; weak D call: TRBD1 (6 bases). The V end was cut by 2 bases, the J end by 3 bases, with 10 bases between. The germline V gene has CDR1 MNHEY and CDR2 SVGEGT. The CDR3 spans 14 residues. The CDR3 region is CASSYQRGKETQYF. The CDR3 DNA is TGTGCCAGCAGTTACCAAAGGGGGAAAGAGACCCAGTACTTC.

The chain combines TRBV3-1 (or the pseudogene TRBV3-2) with TRBJ1-1, with D possibly being TRBD1 (5 bases). This CDR3 is built from 15 residues. Germline CDR1 LGHDT, CDR2 YNNKEL (reference sequence). Trimming stripped 4 bases from V and 6 bases from J, with 18 bases between. CDR3 residues: CASSLDSGVGAEAFF. CDR3 DNA sequence: TGTGCCAGCAGCCTCGACTCGGGGGTGGGAGCTGAAGCTTTCTTT.

This clone occurred a few times. The chain has TRBV7-3 and TRBJ2-2; possibly TRBD1 or TRBD2 for D (5 bases each). V was clipped by 3 bases and J by 3 bases, with 11 bases between them. The germline V gene encodes CDR1 SGHTA and CDR2 FQGTGA. This CDR3 comprises 15 residues. The CDR3 sequence is CASSLGTGDTGELFF. Here the CDR3 DNA reads TGTGCCAGCAGCTTGGGGACCGGTGACACCGGGGAGCTGTTTTTT.

J is TRBJ1-1 and V is TRBV29-1; D gene unclear. The CDR3 is made up of 14 amino acids. Germline loops: CDR1 SQVTM, CDR2 ANQGSEA. V lost 0 bases to trimming and J lost 1 base, with 9 bases between them. CDR3 loop: CSVEDRQPNTEAFF. Written as DNA, the CDR3 is TGCAGCGTTGAAGACCGGCAGCCGAACACTGAAGCTTTCTTT.

The chain recombines TRBV4-3 with TRBJ1-1, with a possible D match to TRBD1 (5 bases). CDR1 and CDR2 from the germline V gene are LGHNA and YSLEER. V was clipped by 0 bases and J by 4 bases, with 12 bases between them. The CDR3 spans 15 residues. CDR3 protein: CASSQDRGEGTEAFF. CDR3 nucleotides: TGCGCCAGCAGCCAAGATAGAGGGGAGGGCACTGAAGCTTTCTTT.

In its sample, this clone was seen a few times. V is TRBV27 and J is TRBJ2-3; D uncertain. The CDR3 is 11 amino acids. Per germline, CDR1 MNHEY and CDR2 SMNVEV (reference sequence). Deletions cut 10 bases from V and 2 bases from J, with 7 bases between. Written as DNA, the CDR3 is TGTGCCACCGCCTACACAGATACGCAGTATTTT. Translated: CATAYTDTQYF.

This chain joins TRBV19 and TRBJ1-5; the D gene is possibly TRBD1 (5 bases). CDR1 is LNHDA, CDR2 SQIVND, per germline (reference sequence). The V gene lost 5 bases and the J gene lost 11 bases, with 13 bases spanning the gap. This CDR3 has 12 residues. The DNA of the CDR3 is TGTGCCAGTAGTGCCTGGGGGGGGTCCCAGCATTTT. Residues: CASSAWGGSQHF.

The V call is TRBV3-1 (or the pseudogene TRBV3-2), the J call TRBJ1-2; D possibly corresponds to TRBD1 (5 bases). V gave up 3 bases and J gave up 7 bases, with 9 bases separating them. There are 12 residues in the CDR3. Looked up from germline, CDR1 is LGHDT and CDR2 is YNNKEL (reference sequence). CDR3 amino acids: CASSHQGGGYTF. DNA for the CDR3: TGTGCCAGCAGCCACCAGGGTGGTGGCTACACCTTC.

The chain couples TRBV28 to TRBJ1-2, with D maybe TRBD1 (5 bases). Germline V gene sequence: CDR1 MDHEN, CDR2 SYDVKM. The V end was cut by 1 base, the J end by 9 bases, with 12 bases between. The CDR3 has 13 residues. This CDR3 reads CASSLSPGRSYTF. CDR3 sequence (DNA): TGTGCCAGCAGTTTATCCCCAGGGAGGAGCTACACCTTC.

The chain carries TRBV6-2 or TRBV6-3 and TRBJ1-1; unclear D gene. The CDR3 has 12 amino acids. V was trimmed by 5 bases and J by 2 bases, leaving 6 bases between them. In germline, CDR1 is MNHEY, CDR2 SVGEGT. CDR3 bases: TGTGCCAGCAGTAAACAAAACACTGAAGCTTTCTTT. As protein: CASSKQNTEAFF.

V is TRBV3-1 (or the pseudogene TRBV3-2) and J is TRBJ1-4; 7 bases align to TRBD1. This CDR3 has 16 amino acids. Germline V gene data show CDR1 as LGHDT and CDR2 as YNNKEL (reference sequence). With V trimmed by 3 bases and J by 0 bases, 4 bases remained unmatched. The CDR3: CASSHRDSSTNEKLFF. CDR3 in DNA: TGTGCCAGCAGCCACCGGGACAGCTCAACTAATGAAAAACTGTTTTTT.